A selection of T cell receptor beta chains follows, all from one sample in a study of blood T cell repertoires in COVID-19. The table came from immunoSEQ multiplex PCR; TCRdb's copy has only in-frame clones and leaves some out. The repertoire holds about 370,000 clones, with around 89% as singletons. Sequencing used PBMCs or T cells enriched from blood (not recorded which). The receptors shown here come from a man between 18 and 35 years old who had recovered from COVID-19. CDR3s include the opening cysteine and the closing phenylalanine or tryptophan. D genes are given only for firm matches. Size tells how often a clone was seen (once, few, many) or the class of an expanded clone, and some rows leave it out.

TRBJ2-2 | - | TRBD2 | TRBV19 | CASSTGLAVLNTGELFF | TGTGCCAGTAGTACGGGACTAGCGGTCCTGAACACCGGGGAGCTGTTTTTT
TRBJ2-1 | - | TRBD2 | TRBV4-2 | CASSLWEGREYNEQFF | TGTGCCAGCAGCCTTTGGGAGGGGCGCGAGTACAATGAGCAGTTCTTC
TRBJ2-3 | - | TRBD2 | TRBV5-4 | CASSLPSGGRTDTQYF | TGTGCCAGCAGCTTGCCCAGCGGGGGGCGAACAGATACGCAGTATTTT
TRBJ1-1 | - | - | TRBV6-5 | CASSYVAGNTEAFF | TGTGCCAGCAGTTACGTCGCAGGAAACACTGAAGCTTTCTTT
TRBJ2-3 | - | TRBD1 | TRBV29-1 | CSGSSGQYTDTQYF | TGCAGCGGGTCTTCGGGACAGTACACAGATACGCAGTATTTT
TRBJ2-5 | - | TRBD2 | TRBV3-1/TRBV3-2 | CASSHLGGTETQYF | TGTGCCAGCAGCCATCTCGGGGGGACAGAGACCCAGTACTTC
TRBJ2-1 | - | TRBD2 | TRBV19 | CASNPSGSALYNEQFF | TGTGCCAGTAACCCTAGCGGGAGCGCCCTTTACAATGAGCAGTTCTTC
TRBJ2-3 | - | TRBD2 | TRBV24-1 | CATGGGLSTDTQYF | TGTGCCACCGGCGGGGGGCTAAGCACAGATACGCAGTATTTT
TRBJ1-2 | few | - | TRBV9 | CASSAANYGYTF | TGTGCCAGCAGCGCCGCTAACTATGGCTACACCTTC
TRBJ2-1 | - | TRBD2 | TRBV29-1 | CSVVPSGRSSYNEQFF | TGCAGCGTTGTCCCTAGCGGGAGGAGCTCCTACAATGAGCAGTTCTTC
TRBJ2-7 | - | TRBD2 | TRBV27 | CASSLRTSGSYEQYF | TGTGCCAGCAGTCTGCGGACTAGCGGCTCCTACGAGCAGTACTTC
TRBJ1-4 | - | - | TRBV18 | CASSPRRDGEKLFF | TGTGCCAGCTCACCCCGGAGGGATGGTGAAAAACTGTTTTTT
TRBJ2-5 | - | - | TRBV11-3 | CASSLTGETQYF | TGTGCCAGCAGCCTCACGGGGGAGACCCAGTACTTC
TRBJ2-3 | - | - | TRBV7-2 | CASSTPRVGDTQYF | TGTGCCAGCAGCACCCCTCGGGTCGGGGATACGCAGTATTTT
TRBJ1-1 | - | - | TRBV10-3 | CAIREDYTEAFF | TGTGCCATCAGGGAGGACTACACTGAAGCTTTCTTT
TRBJ2-7 | - | TRBD2 | TRBV27 | CASSLSMAGAYYEQYF | TGTGCCAGCAGTTTATCGATGGCGGGAGCCTACTACGAGCAGTACTTC
TRBJ2-1 | - | - | TRBV6-5 | CASSYGLNNEQFF | TGTGCCAGCAGTTACGGACTGAACAATGAGCAGTTCTTC
TRBJ1-4 | - | TRBD1 | TRBV10-3 | CAISGTGTNEKLFF | TGTGCCATCAGTGGGACAGGGACTAATGAAAAACTGTTTTTT
TRBJ2-4 | - | - | TRBV12-3/TRBV12-4 | CASTQGNIQYF | TGTGCCAGCACTCAGGGAAACATTCAGTACTTC
TRBJ2-1 | - | TRBD1 | TRBV7-9 | CASSLGYPGGSYNEQFF | TGTGCCAGCAGCTTAGGTTACCCAGGGGGCTCCTACAATGAGCAGTTCTTC
TRBJ1-1 | - | - | TRBV7-2 | CASSSTGCEAFF | TGTGCCAGCAGCTCTACAGGCTGTGAAGCTTTCTTT
TRBJ2-1 | - | TRBD1 | TRBV10-1 | CASRGDRARNEQFF | TGCGCCAGCAGGGGGGACAGGGCGAGAAATGAGCAGTTCTTC
TRBJ2-2 | - | - | TRBV5-1 | CASTLDNRVNTGELFF | TGCGCCAGCACCCTCGACAACAGGGTCAACACCGGGGAGCTGTTTTTT
TRBJ2-4 | - | - | TRBV5-1 | CASSFEGVYIQYF | TGCGCCAGCAGCTTTGAGGGAGTATACATTCAGTACTTC
TRBJ2-1 | - | TRBD2 | TRBV4-1 | CASSQVPSGGLISSYNEQFF | TGCGCCAGCAGCCAAGTTCCTAGCGGGGGCCTAATTAGCTCCTACAATGAGCAGTTCTTC
TRBJ2-5 | - | TRBD1 | TRBV5-6 | CASSFGRGETQYF | TGTGCCAGCAGCTTCGGCAGGGGGGAGACCCAGTACTTC
TRBJ1-2 | - | - | TRBV3-1/TRBV3-2 | CASSQQPTGGYTF | TGTGCCAGCAGCCAACAGCCGACTGGGGGCTACACCTTC
TRBJ2-2 | - | TRBD1 | TRBV19 | CASSPGTGALRRELFF | TGTGCCAGTAGTCCCGGGACAGGGGCCCTTAGGAGGGAGCTGTTTTTT
TRBJ1-1 | - | - | TRBV19 | CASSIVGGDTEAFF | TGTGCCAGTAGTATAGTGGGAGGGGACACTGAAGCTTTCTTT
TRBJ1-2 | - | - | TRBV27 | CASSLYRSRGYTF | TGTGCCAGCAGCCTCTACAGGAGTCGAGGCTACACCTTC
TRBJ1-1 | - | TRBD1 | TRBV6-1 | CASSESPGGGGTEAFF | TGTGCCAGCAGTGAATCCCCAGGGGGAGGCGGCACTGAAGCTTTCTTT
TRBJ1-2 | - | - | TRBV7-6 | CASSNRTASNYGYTF | TGTGCCAGCAGCAACAGGACGGCATCTAACTATGGCTACACCTTC
TRBJ2-7 | - | TRBD1 | TRBV27 | CASSSSQGAGYYEQYF | TGTGCCAGCAGCTCCTCACAGGGGGCGGGCTATTACGAGCAGTACTTC
TRBJ2-1 | - | - | TRBV28 | CASSSALFQGNEQFF | TGTGCCAGCAGTTCCGCCCTCTTTCAGGGAAATGAGCAGTTCTTC
TRBJ1-6 | - | - | TRBV2 | CASRSSFAGLRHNSPLHF | TGTGCCAGCAGGTCTAGTTTTGCGGGGCTTCGGCATAATTCACCCCTCCACTTT
TRBJ2-7 | - | - | TRBV7-9 | CASSSGSSSYEQYF | TGTGCCAGCAGCTCCGGGTCGAGCTCCTACGAGCAGTACTTC
TRBJ2-1 | - | TRBD2 | TRBV13 | CASSAGLAPSGDEQFF | TGTGCCAGCAGCGCCGGACTAGCCCCTAGCGGCGATGAGCAGTTCTTC
TRBJ2-1 | - | TRBD2 | TRBV28 | CASKYLRSGRYNEQFF | TGTGCCAGCAAATACTTACGTAGCGGGAGGTACAATGAGCAGTTCTTC
TRBJ2-2 | - | TRBD2 | TRBV5-1 | CASSGSTSGGARFDTGELFF | TGCGCCAGCAGCGGATCGACTAGCGGGGGGGCCCGTTTCGACACCGGGGAGCTGTTTTTT
TRBJ2-2 | - | - | TRBV3-1/TRBV3-2 | CASTDTGELFF | TGTGCCAGCACCGACACCGGGGAGCTGTTTTTT
TRBJ2-2 | - | TRBD2 | TRBV25-1 | CASSDGGTGELFF | TGTGCCAGCAGTGACGGGGGGACCGGGGAGCTGTTTTTT
TRBJ2-3 | - | - | TRBV12-5 | CASGFRGASDTQYF | TGTGCTAGTGGTTTCCGGGGGGCGTCAGATACGCAGTATTTT
TRBJ2-4 | few | - | TRBV5-6 | CASSRGLNIQYF | TGTGCCAGCAGCCGGGGGTTAAACATTCAGTACTTC
TRBJ2-7 | - | TRBD1 | TRBV4-1 | CASSQTGAGTYEQYF | TGCGCCAGCAGCCAGACAGGGGCGGGGACCTACGAGCAGTACTTC
TRBJ2-6 | - | - | TRBV5-1 | CASSSGTPSGANVLTF | TGCGCCAGCAGCTCTGGGACTCCGTCTGGGGCCAACGTCCTGACTTTC
TRBJ1-4 | - | TRBD1 | TRBV9 | CASSGRIDRGHEKWSNEKLFF | TGTGCCAGCAGCGGGAGGATCGACAGGGGGCATGAAAAATGGTCGAATGAAAAACTGTTTTTT